This T cell receptor (beta chain) originates from a study of identical twins. TCRdb reprocessed the 5' RACE reads via MiXCR and lists one record per CDR3 protein. The sample shows approximately 500,000 distinct CDR3 sequences, approximately 24% of them seen only once. This clonotype came up a few times. Per the germline V gene, CDR1 is SQVTM and CDR2 is ANQGSEA. V was clipped by 3 bases and J by 7 bases; unmatched bases: 9. The CDR3 length is 14 residues. These same records also appear under a second study, on T cells expressing NK-cell markers. That report notes: Of eight sequenced donors, seven were HCMV-seropositive and one HCMV-seronegative.

Sequencing was done on a sample of CD4+ T cells sorted from blood. This clonotype was sampled from a woman aged 18 to 35 in good health. The chain uses TRBV29-1 and TRBJ2-1; 7 nucleotides match TRBD2. In DNA form, the CDR3 reads TGCAGCGTTGACTTACCCGGGAGGTGGAATGAGCAGTTCTTC. Encoded protein: CSVDLPGRWNEQFF.